This T cell receptor beta chain came from a study of glioma-infiltrating T cells after dendritic cell vaccination (dated by TCRdb to about 2016). About the investigation overall: Of the roughly 15 glioblastoma patients in the cohort, all drawn from Phase I and II dendritic cell vaccination trials, 9 were newly diagnosed and 6 had recurrent disease. The vaccine consisted of monocyte-derived dendritic cells cultured about 7 days with IL-4 and GM-CSF, then pulsed overnight with autologous tumor lysate. In glioblastoma patients vaccinated with dendritic cells, deep sequencing of TCR beta CDR3 regions served to measure the amount of tumor-infiltrating lymphocytes and to compare repertoires between tumor and blood. Survival after dendritic cell vaccination was correlated with TCR sequencing metrics such as TIL content and the overlap between tumor and blood repertoires. Each patient was given three intradermal dendritic cell vaccine injections, spaced two weeks apart, in the arm below the axilla. Between 2003 and 2012, the patients were given dendritic cell vaccination pulsed with autologous tumor lysate.

The intended sense of this specimen's time point label: after dendritic cell vaccination, including at tumor progression/relapse. Selection of patients required sufficient residual fresh-frozen tumor tissue and over two years of available survival data. An isocitrate dehydrogenase mutation was not carried by any of the glioblastoma patients, although molecular status was otherwise variable. PBMC collection took place before vaccination, two weeks after the third vaccination, and at tumor progression if progression occurred. The Qiagen DNeasy Blood extraction Kit was used for extraction of genomic DNA. About this clone: The antigen it binds to is not known. No much larger clonotype is one base removed from it; base qualities were not supplied.

The immunoSEQ assay amplified TCRB CDR3 regions from approximately 1.8 micrograms of genomic DNA, or from all available DNA when less than that amount was available. Multiplex PCR used 60 forward primers for TCR V beta segments and 13 reverse primers for J beta segments. Synthetic control templates were spiked into each sample at limiting dilution to estimate reads per starting template. Reads of 87 bp were generated by sequencing on the Illumina HiSeq System. Per the authors' processing: PCR and sequencing errors were removed by a nearest neighbor algorithm that merged closely related sequences. TCR overlap was defined as the percentage of unique tumor TCR beta sequences that were also present in the same patient's peripheral blood. What TCRdb holds here is the immuneACCESS table cut down to in-frame rearrangements. Part of the clones is not present; checked against another copy, under half of the missing clones reflect an unresolved V gene, and the others are unexplained. The V and J calls and clone size were taken over from that table, and D and trimming were inferred from the DNA. This sample comprises fewer than 95,000 clones, about 85% of them detected only once. The top ten constitute 8.5% of the sample.

Broader findings and caveats from the paper: The cohort was small and heterogeneous, with few patients having full blood and tumor sets and even fewer initial-recurrent tumor pairs. TCR clonality showed no direct relationship with survival, which suggests that a diverse polyclonal response may matter. Higher estimated pretreatment TIL content predicted longer time to progression and overall survival after dendritic cell vaccination. The three-group TCR overlap response model was characterized as speculative, and prospective validation of the model was stated to be required.

CDR3 length: 14 amino acids, cysteine to phenylalanine. Only the CDR3 region is kept as DNA, spanning 42 bases read in frame from base 1. CDR1 SNHLY and CDR2 FYNNEI were looked up in the germline V gene. The junction carries 20 bases between V and J, which are trimmed by 11 bases and 5 bases respectively. The TCR sequence derives from a human donor with glioblastoma. The chain is encoded by TRBV2 joined to TRBJ2-3, with TRBD1 as a weak D call on 5 bases. The sample was blood, taken after dendritic cell vaccination. The CDR3 region: CAPSRGSRGDTQYF. The nucleotide sequence reads TGTGCCCCCAGTAGGGGATCCCGAGGAGATACGCAGTATTTT.